This TCR beta chain derives from a study of blood T cells in healthy people across ages. Then a second PCR, running about 6 to 12 cycles, was carried out with a sample-barcoded 5' primer and a J-beta primer mix. TCRdb recomputed calls from the 5' RACE reads with MiXCR, one row per CDR3 protein. Of 800,000 to 950,000 distinct CDR3 sequences in the sample, 29% were seen once. V dropped 2 bases and J dropped 6 bases, with 14 bases sitting between them. Germline-derived CDR1 and CDR2 are SQVTM and ANQGSEA. This CDR3 region has 14 residues. These data also formed part of another study, on T cells of mothers and their children. That work contributes: Samples were provided by three healthy Caucasian mothers and their six children.

This clonotype was obtained from a woman in her forties in good health. The chain uses TRBV29-1 and TRBJ1-5; D unclear. Sequenced: blood. CDR3 loop: CSVEIGSGGQPQHF. CDR3 DNA: TGCAGCGTTGAAATAGGTTCGGGTGGTCAGCCCCAGCATTTT. Full variable domain (remainder filled in from reference TRBV29-1 and TRBJ1-5): SAVISQKPSRDICQRGTSLTIQCQVDSQVTMMFWYRQQPGQSLTLIATANQGSEATYESGFVIDKFPISRPNLTFSTLTVSNMSPEDSSIYLCSVEIGSGGQPQHFGDGTRLSIL.